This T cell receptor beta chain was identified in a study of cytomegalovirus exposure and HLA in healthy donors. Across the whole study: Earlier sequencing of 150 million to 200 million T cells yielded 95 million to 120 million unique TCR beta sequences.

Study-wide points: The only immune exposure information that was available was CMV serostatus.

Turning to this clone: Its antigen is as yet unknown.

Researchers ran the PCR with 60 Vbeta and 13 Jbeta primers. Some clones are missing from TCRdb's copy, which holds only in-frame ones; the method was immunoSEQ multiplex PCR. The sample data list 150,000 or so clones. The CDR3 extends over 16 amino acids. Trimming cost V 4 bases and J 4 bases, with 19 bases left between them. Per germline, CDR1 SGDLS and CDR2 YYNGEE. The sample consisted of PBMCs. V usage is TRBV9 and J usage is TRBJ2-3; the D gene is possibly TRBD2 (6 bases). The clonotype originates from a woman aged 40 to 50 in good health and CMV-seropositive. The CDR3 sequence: CASSPLLADSADTQYF. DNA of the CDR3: TGTGCCAGCAGCCCTCTTTTAGCGGATTCCGCAGATACGCAGTATTTT.